The TCR beta chain under discussion was sequenced for a study of regulatory T cells in long-lasting Graves disease. The CDR3 totals 16 residues. Trimming took 0 bases from V and 7 from J, leaving 20 bases between them. In germline, CDR1 is SGHRS, CDR2 YFSETQ. The TCR beta library used iRepertoire HTBI primers with Arm-PCR amplification of CDR3. Using its own MiXCR run on the multiplex PCR reads, TCRdb lists one record per CDR3 protein. This sample has around 400,000 distinct CDR3 sequences, with around 11% found just once. Indicated time point: newly diagnosed GD, antithyroid drugs for less than 3 months. Generation of the TCR library employed RNA extracted from PBMCs. The sample holds many counts of this clonotype. The sample was also linked to a second study, of T cells in Graves' hyperthyroidism and ophthalmopathy. Turning to that study: First-round RT-PCR of the TCR CDR3 relied on the HTBI primer set. Most thyroid clonotypes expanded above 0.001 were also detected in blood.

This rearrangement joins TRBV5-1 to TRBJ2-7; D uncertain. The sequence came from a woman aged 18 to 35 with Graves disease. This sample comprised peripheral blood mononuclear cells (PBMCs), obtained at new diagnosis, from a patient treated with antithyroid drugs. The CDR3 DNA follows: TGCGCCAGCAGCTTGGTTGGATGGTCTAGAAATCGAGAGCAGTACTTC. Its translation: CASSLVGWSRNREQYF.